This TCR beta chain was recovered during a study of tumor and adjacent non-tumor tissue in lung cancer. Study as a whole: There were approximately twelve adenocarcinoma, a couple of squamous cell carcinoma and 1 small cell lung cancer cases.

Points from the study as a whole: Significantly higher TCR diversity was found in tumor than normal lung. Normal lung showed higher cumulative top 100 clone frequency than tumor.

TCRbeta libraries were built with three rounds of nested PCR, modified from ARM-PCR. TCRdb redid the calling of the multiplex PCR reads with MiXCR, one entry per CDR3 protein. The table records under 140,000 distinct CDR3 sequences, roughly 84% of them present only once. Germline V lookup: CDR1 SGHNT, CDR2 YENEEA. The CDR3 length is 16 residues. Worth noting for this clonotype: Its specificity is not known. One end of the junction fails to match germline, which may point to a read error.

No cell sorting was done before RNA was extracted from the tissue. Donors were chemotherapy-naive, newly diagnosed lung cancer surgical patients in China, August–late 2014. The source material was lung tumor tissue. This receptor was obtained from a man in his sixties or seventies with non-small cell lung cancer. The rearrangement uses TRBV11-3 and TRBJ2-1; D possibly corresponds to TRBD2 (7 bases). This CDR3 is CANSLDPTGGSGEQFF. The CDR3 nucleotides are TGTGCCAACAGCTTAGATCCCACGGGGGGCAGTGGTGAGCAGTTCTTT.